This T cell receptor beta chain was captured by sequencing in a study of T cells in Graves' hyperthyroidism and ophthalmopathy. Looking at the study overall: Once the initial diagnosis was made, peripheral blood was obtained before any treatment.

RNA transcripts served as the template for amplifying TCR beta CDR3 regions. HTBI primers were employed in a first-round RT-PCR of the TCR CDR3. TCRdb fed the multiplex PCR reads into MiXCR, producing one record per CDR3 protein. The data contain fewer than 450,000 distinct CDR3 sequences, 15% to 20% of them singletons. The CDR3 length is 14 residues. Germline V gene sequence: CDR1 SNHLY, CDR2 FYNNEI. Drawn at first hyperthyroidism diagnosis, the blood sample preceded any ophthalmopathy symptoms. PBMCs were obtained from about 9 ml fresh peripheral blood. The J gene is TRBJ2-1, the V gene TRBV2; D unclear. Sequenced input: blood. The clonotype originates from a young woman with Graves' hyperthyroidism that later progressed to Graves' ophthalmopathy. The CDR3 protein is CANPAKAVNREQFF. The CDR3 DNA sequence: TGTGCTAATCCGGCTAAGGCGGTTAACCGGGAGCAGTTCTTC.